This TCR beta chain derives from a study of blood T cell repertoires in COVID-19. The count of this clone is one. CDR1 is SEHNR and CDR2 is FQNEAQ in the germline V gene (reference sequence). The CDR3 has 13 amino acids. V gave up 2 bases and J gave up 13 bases, with 16 bases separating them. Some clones are missing from TCRdb's copy, which holds only in-frame ones; the method was immunoSEQ multiplex PCR. The table records approximately 100,000 clones, over 60% of them present only once. This chain connects TRBV7-9 to TRBJ2-3; D remains ambiguous. Sequencing input: peripheral blood. The TCR sequence derives from a human donor in a cohort sampled during active or convalescent COVID-19. In DNA, the CDR3 is TGTGCCAGCAGCTTAAGTGTTTCCTGGGCAGAGTATTTT. It codes for CASSLSVSWAEYF.